The sequence of this TCR beta chain was determined in a study of shared clonotypes between healthy human individuals. Across the study: The composition of the donors was a couple of women and a few men aged 18 to 49.

V lost 2 bases and J lost 1; bases outside the gene matches: 5. Germline V CDR1 and CDR2: SGHNT, YYREEE (reference sequence). This CDR3 is built from 16 residues. As handled by the study authors: Filtering differed since immunoSEQ provided only junctions, with no quality scores. The data were produced by immunoSEQ multiplex PCR, yet TCRdb's version contains in-frame clones alone and is incomplete. The D gene and trimming were derived from the DNA, and the V and J assignments and clone size from that table. This table holds approximately 700,000 clones, around four fifths found once. Comments on this clone: No antigen is known for it.

Findings of the study overall: In general, naive subsets displayed greater estimated richness than memory subsets did. When naive CD4 clonotypes were compared across a few donors, 4% to 6.5% were shared.

The sample consisted of memory CD4+ T cells sorted from blood. Subset defined: CD45RA-negative fraction. This clonotype was sampled from a woman in her 30s in good health. J is TRBJ2-2 and V is TRBV5-4; 7 positions agree with TRBD2. Here the CDR3 DNA reads TGTGCCAGCAGCTTTCTCCAGCGGGAGAACACCGGGGAGCTGTTTTTT. Amino acids: CASSFLQRENTGELFF. The variable domain in full, with the rest retrieved from reference TRBV5-4 and TRBJ2-2, is ETGVTQSPTHLIKTRGQQVTLRCSSQSGHNTVSWYQQALGQGPQFIFQYYREEENGRGNFPPRFSGLQFPNYSSELNVNALELDDSALYLCASSFLQRENTGELFFGEGSRLTVL.